The 24 T cell receptor beta chains presented below share a single source sample, sequenced in a study of blood T cell repertoires in COVID-19. Data came from immunoSEQ multiplex PCR; TCRdb stores just in-frame clones and leaves some out. There are around 350,000 clones in the sample; around 86% occur only once, and under 3% lies in the top ten. Material: peripheral blood. These receptors were taken from a human donor in a cohort sampled during active COVID-19.

In DNA form, the CDR3 reads TGTGCCTGGAGTCCCCTACGGTTCTCTGGGGCCAACGTCCTGACTTTC. It encodes CAWSPLRFSGANVLTF. The V and J genes are TRBV30 and TRBJ2-6; no definite D call. The length of the CDR3 is 16 residues. In germline, CDR1 is GTSNPN, CDR2 SVGIG (reference sequence). Trimming took 2 bases from V and 0 from J, leaving 11 bases between them.

The chain carries TRBV7-2 and TRBJ2-7; D may be TRBD2 (7 bases). The V and J ends lost 5 bases and 4 bases respectively, with 27 bases between them. Germline lookup yields CDR1 SGHTA and CDR2 FQGNSA. This CDR3 contains 18 residues. This chain's CDR3 is CASSRTSVAGRGRYEQYF. DNA of the CDR3: TGTGCCAGCAGCCGGACGTCTGTGGCAGGGAGGGGGAGATACGAGCAGTACTTC.

The chain is built from TRBV12-3 or TRBV12-4 and TRBJ1-1; D might be TRBD1 (6 bases). Trimming removed 1 base from V and 9 bases from J, with 9 bases in between. The CDR3 spans 12 residues. CDR3 DNA sequence: TGTGCCAGCAGTTTAGACAGGGCAAAAGCTTTCTTT. Encoded protein: CASSLDRAKAFF.

The chain employs TRBV4-2 and TRBJ1-6; perhaps TRBD1 as D (5 bases). The CDR3 runs 15 residues. CDR1 and CDR2 (germline): LGHNA, YNFKEQ. The germline V and J ends were trimmed by 2 bases and 6 bases, with 11 bases remaining between them. CDR3 region: CASSQRDSSNSPLHF. The CDR3 DNA reads TGTGCCAGCAGCCAACGTGACAGCAGTAATTCACCCCTCCACTTT.

The genes are TRBV2 and TRBJ2-1; 8 bases map to TRBD2. This CDR3 has 16 amino acids. From germline, CDR1 is SNHLY and CDR2 FYNNEI. The V segment lost 7 bases and the J segment 4 bases; nucleotides outside the gene matches: 12. The CDR3 sequence is CASKGQRELWYNEQFF. Here the CDR3 DNA reads TGTGCCAGCAAGGGTCAGCGGGAGCTCTGGTACAATGAGCAGTTCTTC.

The V gene is TRBV7-9, the J gene TRBJ1-2; 8 nucleotides match TRBD1. This CDR3 spans 18 amino acids. Unmatched junction bases numbered 18, after V lost 1 base and J lost 8 bases. Germline V gene lookup returns CDR1 SEHNR and CDR2 FQNEAQ (reference sequence). The CDR3 spells CASSLGLDMLLTGGGYTF. CDR3 in DNA: TGTGCCAGCAGCTTAGGGTTGGACATGCTTCTCACAGGGGGAGGCTACACCTTC.

The CDR3 nucleotides are TGTGCCAGTAGTACCATTTATTCCTCGGGGATACTCTACTACGAGCAGTACTTC. It yields the protein CASSTIYSSGILYYEQYF. The chain joins TRBV19 to TRBJ2-7; possibly TRBD2 for D (5 bases). The V gene's germline CDR1 is LNHDA and CDR2 SQIVND (reference sequence). There are 18 residues in the CDR3. The germline V and J ends were trimmed by 4 bases and 3 bases, with 25 bases remaining between them.

This rearrangement joins TRBV9 to TRBJ2-5; D may be TRBD1 (8 bases). CDR3 size: 15 residues. V was trimmed by 4 bases and J by 0 bases, leaving 13 bases between them. Germline-derived CDR1 and CDR2 are SGDLS and YYNGEE. CDR3 nucleotides: TGTGCCAGCAGCCAGCGGGACAGGTACCAAGAGACCCAGTACTTC. This encodes CASSQRDRYQETQYF. Looking up the rest from reference TRBV9 and TRBJ2-5 gives the full variable domain: DSGVTQTPKHLITATGQRVTLRCSPRSGDLSVYWYQQSLDQGLQFLIQYYNGEERAKGNILERFSAQQFPDLHSELNLSSLELGDSALYFCASSQRDRYQETQYFGPGTRLLVL.

J is TRBJ1-2 and V is TRBV15, with D possibly matching TRBD1 (5 bases). Germline-derived CDR1 and CDR2 are LNHNV and YYDKDF (reference sequence). Trimming pared 0 bases from V and 3 bases from J, leaving 11 bases between. The CDR3 runs to 15 residues. The CDR3 coding sequence is TGTGCCACCAGCAGAGATCTGGACACCTACTATGGCTACACCTTC. Protein sequence: CATSRDLDTYYGYTF.

The chain has TRBV3-1 (or the pseudogene TRBV3-2) and TRBJ1-5; TRBD1 is a possible D gene (5 bases). The V end was cut by 1 base, the J end by 7 bases, with 17 bases between. The CDR3 is 16 amino acids. Germline CDR1 LGHDT, CDR2 YNNKEL (reference sequence). CDR3 protein: CASSQGTGIGLQPQHF. CDR3 coding DNA: TGTGCCAGCAGCCAAGGAACAGGCATAGGGTTGCAGCCCCAGCATTTT.

The chain couples TRBV7-3 to TRBJ2-6; TRBD2 agrees at 7 bases. With V trimmed by 6 bases and J by 0 bases, 8 bases remained unmatched. From germline, CDR1 is SGHTA and CDR2 FQGTGA. The CDR3 is made up of 17 amino acids. DNA of the CDR3: TGTGCCAGCAGACGAGCGGGGCCCAGCTCTGGGGCCAACGTCCTGACTTTC. Protein product: CASRRAGPSSGANVLTF.

The V and J genes are TRBV30 and TRBJ1-1, with D possibly TRBD1 on 6 matching bases. V lost 3 bases and J lost 4, with 12 bases in between. The CDR3 is 13 amino acids. The germline V gene encodes CDR1 GTSNPN and CDR2 SVGIG (reference sequence). The DNA of the CDR3 is TGTGCCTGGAGGACAGGCGGGCTCACTGAAGCTTTCTTT. Its translation is CAWRTGGLTEAFF.

The chain combines TRBV28 with TRBJ2-7; a weak D match, TRBD1 (6 bases). V dropped 6 bases and J dropped 6 bases, with 9 bases sitting between them. Germline V gene sequence: CDR1 MDHEN, CDR2 SYDVKM. The CDR3 runs 11 residues. CDR3 sequence (DNA): TGTGCCAGCAGATACAGGGTCGAGCAGTACTTC. Protein sequence: CASRYRVEQYF.

The V gene is TRBV6-7, the J gene TRBJ1-6; D gene unclear. TRBV6-7 is known as an ORF, though its function is uncertain. The CDR3 is made up of 15 amino acids. The ends were cut back, 0 bases at V and 13 bases at J, with 16 bases in the middle. The CDR3 nucleotides are TGTGCCAGCAGTTACTCTATCCCTCCCCGCGGGCCCCTCCACTTT. The encoded protein is CASSYSIPPRGPLHF.

Here the CDR3 reads CASSQVHGSNDEQFF. CDR3 nucleotide sequence: TGTGCCAGCAGCCAAGTTCATGGCTCGAACGATGAGCAGTTCTTC. J is TRBJ2-1 and V is TRBV3-1 (or the pseudogene TRBV3-2); no clear D. The germline gives CDR1 LGHDT, CDR2 YNNKEL (reference sequence). The germline V and J ends were trimmed by 1 base and 8 bases, with 15 bases remaining between them. The CDR3 runs 15 residues.

J is TRBJ1-1 and V is TRBV19, with D perhaps matching TRBD1 (5 bases). Trimming removed 5 bases from V and 6 bases from J, with 10 bases in between. The germline V gene encodes CDR1 LNHDA and CDR2 SQIVND (reference sequence). The CDR3 length is 12 residues. The CDR3 loop reads CASSGGGPEAFF. The CDR3, as DNA: TGTGCCAGTAGTGGCGGGGGTCCTGAAGCTTTCTTT.

The chain is built from TRBV3-1 (or the pseudogene TRBV3-2) and TRBJ1-1; D is uncertain. CDR3 length equals 14 residues. Trimming took off 6 bases at V and 7 bases at J, with 18 bases between the two ends. CDR1 and CDR2 from the germline V gene are LGHDT and YNNKEL (reference sequence). CDR3 in DNA: TGTGCCAGCAGTTCAAGGCCCAGAGGGAGTGAAGCTTTCTTT. Translated: CASSSRPRGSEAFF.

This CDR3 is CASSLDLQSVSGNTIYF. The CDR3 DNA sequence: TGTGCCAGCAGCTTAGATTTACAGTCAGTCTCTGGAAACACCATATATTTT. The chain uses TRBV7-9 and TRBJ1-3; D uncertain. Trimming took 1 base from V and 0 from J, leaving 13 bases between them. CDR3 length: 17 amino acids. The germline V gene has CDR1 SEHNR and CDR2 FQNEAQ (reference sequence).

The V gene is TRBV4-1, the J gene TRBJ1-2, with TRBD1 matching over 10 bases. V gave up 1 base and J gave up 6 bases; unmatched junction bases: 5. Germline CDR1 is MGHRA and CDR2 is YSYEKL. The CDR3 has 15 residues. Here the CDR3 DNA reads TGCGCCAGCAGCCAAGCAAGACAGGGGGCTGATGGCTACACCTTC. Translation gives CASSQARQGADGYTF.

This chain's CDR3 is CASSLERGGTYYEQYF. In DNA form, the CDR3 reads TGTGCCAGCAGCTTAGAGAGAGGCGGAACCTACTACGAGCAGTACTTC. The rearrangement links TRBV7-8 to TRBJ2-7; D is uncertain. This CDR3 comprises 16 residues. Trimming took 1 base from V and 3 from J, leaving 16 bases between them. Germline CDR1 and CDR2: SGHVS and FQNEAQ. The full variable domain, with the rest looked up from reference TRBV7-8 and TRBJ2-7, is GAGVSQSPRYKVAKRGQDVALRCDPISGHVSLFWYQQALGQGPEFLTYFQNEAQLDKSGLPSDRFFAERPEGSVSTLKIQRTQQEDSAVYLCASSLERGGTYYEQYFGPGTRLTVT.

The table lists this clone with many counts. The chain recombines TRBV19 with TRBJ1-2; D unresolved. The CDR3 is made up of 14 amino acids. Germline V gene data show CDR1 as LNHDA and CDR2 as SQIVND (reference sequence). V lost 6 bases to trimming and J lost 1 base, with 12 bases between them. This chain's CDR3 is CASRSRRNNYGYTF. The DNA for the CDR3 is TGTGCCAGTAGATCCCGGAGGAATAACTATGGCTACACCTTC.

The chain has TRBV5-6 and TRBJ1-1, with a possible D match to TRBD1 (5 bases). This CDR3 spans 16 amino acids. Trimming took off 3 bases at V and 0 bases at J, with 15 bases between the two ends. In germline, CDR1 is SGHDT, CDR2 YYEEEE. CDR3 region: CASSSLFRALNTEAFF. DNA of the CDR3: TGTGCCAGCAGCTCTCTGTTCAGGGCTTTGAACACTGAAGCTTTCTTT.

The chain has TRBV20-1 and TRBJ2-7; maybe TRBD2 (7 bases). V was trimmed by 3 bases and J by 3 bases, leaving 15 bases between them. This CDR3 is built from 14 residues. CDR1 is DFQATT and CDR2 is SNEGSKA in the germline V gene (reference sequence). CDR3 coding DNA: TGCAGTGCTAGTATGTCAGGGGAGGGCTACGAGCAGTACTTC. Its translation: CSASMSGEGYEQYF.

This chain links TRBV10-2 with TRBJ2-5; 10 nucleotides agree with TRBD2. Losses at the gene ends were 9 bases for V and 5 bases for J; bases not matched to a gene: 18. The CDR3 has 17 residues. Germline loops: CDR1 WSHSY, CDR2 SAAADI. Written as DNA, the CDR3 is TGCGCCAGTTCTAGCGGGAGTCTTCACGGTGTGGTGGAGACCCAGTACTTC. Translation gives CASSSGSLHGVVETQYF.